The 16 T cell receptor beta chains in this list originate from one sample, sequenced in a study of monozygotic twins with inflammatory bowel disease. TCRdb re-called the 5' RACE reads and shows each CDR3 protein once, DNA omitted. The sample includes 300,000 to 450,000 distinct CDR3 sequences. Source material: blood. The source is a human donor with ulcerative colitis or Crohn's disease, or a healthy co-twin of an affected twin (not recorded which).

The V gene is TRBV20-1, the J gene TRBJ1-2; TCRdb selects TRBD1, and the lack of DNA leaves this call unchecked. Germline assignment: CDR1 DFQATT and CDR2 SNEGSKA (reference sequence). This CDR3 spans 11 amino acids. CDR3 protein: CSAWTVPGYTF.

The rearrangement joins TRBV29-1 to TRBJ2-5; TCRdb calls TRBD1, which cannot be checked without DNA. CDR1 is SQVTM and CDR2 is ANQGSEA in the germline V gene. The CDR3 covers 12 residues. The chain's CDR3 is CSVAAGVETQYF.

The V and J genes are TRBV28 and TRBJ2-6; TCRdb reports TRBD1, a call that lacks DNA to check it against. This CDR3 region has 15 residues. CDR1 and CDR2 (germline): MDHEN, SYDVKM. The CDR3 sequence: CASSFRGDGANVLTF.

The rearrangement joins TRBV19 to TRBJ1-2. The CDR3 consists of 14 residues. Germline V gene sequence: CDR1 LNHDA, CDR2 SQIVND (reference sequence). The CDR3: CASRVDGRLPGYTF.

CDR3 sequence reads: CASSYPNAYEQYF. The chain carries TRBV6-5 and TRBJ2-7. The CDR3 sequence is 13 residues long. Per germline, CDR1 MNHEY and CDR2 SVGAGI.

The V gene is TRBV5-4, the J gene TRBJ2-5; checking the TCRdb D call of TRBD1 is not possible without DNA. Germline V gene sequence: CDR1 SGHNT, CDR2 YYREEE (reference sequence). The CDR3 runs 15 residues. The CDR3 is CASSSPTGGRETQYF.

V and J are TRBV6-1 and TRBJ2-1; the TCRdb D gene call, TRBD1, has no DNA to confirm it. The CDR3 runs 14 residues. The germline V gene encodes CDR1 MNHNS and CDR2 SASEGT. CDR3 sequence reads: CASSRGTDNDEQFF.

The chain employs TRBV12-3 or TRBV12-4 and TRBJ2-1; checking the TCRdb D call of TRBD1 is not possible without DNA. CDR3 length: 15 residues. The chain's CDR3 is CASSIYRDRGDEQFF.

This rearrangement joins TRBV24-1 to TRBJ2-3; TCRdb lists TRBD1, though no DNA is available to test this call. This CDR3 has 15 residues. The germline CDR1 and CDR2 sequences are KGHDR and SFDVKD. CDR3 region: CATSGLTGDTDTQYF.

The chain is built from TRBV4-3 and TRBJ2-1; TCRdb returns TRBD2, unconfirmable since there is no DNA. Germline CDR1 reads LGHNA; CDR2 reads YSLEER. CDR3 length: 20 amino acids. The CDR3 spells CASSQVWSSGGPSSYNEQFF.

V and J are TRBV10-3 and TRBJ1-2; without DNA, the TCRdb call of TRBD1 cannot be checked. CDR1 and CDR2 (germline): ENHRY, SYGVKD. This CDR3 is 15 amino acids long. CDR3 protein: CAISDWAGGSYGYTF.

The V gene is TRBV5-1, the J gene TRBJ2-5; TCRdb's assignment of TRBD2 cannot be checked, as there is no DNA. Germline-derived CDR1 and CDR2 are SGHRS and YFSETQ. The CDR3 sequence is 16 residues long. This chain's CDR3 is CASSLTLASTQETQYF. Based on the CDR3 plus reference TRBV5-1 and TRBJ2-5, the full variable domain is KAGVTQTPRYLIKTRGQQVTLSCSPISGHRSVSWYQQTPGQGLQFLFEYFSETQRNKGNFPGRFSGRQFSNSRSEMNVSTLELGDSALYLCASSLTLASTQETQYFGPGTRLLVL.

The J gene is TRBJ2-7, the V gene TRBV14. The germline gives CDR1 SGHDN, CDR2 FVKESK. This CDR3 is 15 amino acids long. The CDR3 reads CASRQRFHRTYEQYF. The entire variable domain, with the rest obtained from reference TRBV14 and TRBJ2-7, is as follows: EAGVTQFPSHSVIEKGQTVTLRCDPISGHDNLYWYRRVMGKEIKFLLHFVKESKQDESGMPNNRFLAERTGGTYSTLKVQPAELEDSGVYFCASRQRFHRTYEQYFGPGTRLTVT.

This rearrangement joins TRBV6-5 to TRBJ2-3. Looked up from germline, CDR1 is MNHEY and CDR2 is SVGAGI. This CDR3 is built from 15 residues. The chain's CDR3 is CASSYSNLGIDTQYF.

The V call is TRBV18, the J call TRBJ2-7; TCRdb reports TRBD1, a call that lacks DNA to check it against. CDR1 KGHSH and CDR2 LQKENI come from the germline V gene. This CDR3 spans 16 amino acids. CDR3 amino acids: CASSRTGTGANGEQYF.

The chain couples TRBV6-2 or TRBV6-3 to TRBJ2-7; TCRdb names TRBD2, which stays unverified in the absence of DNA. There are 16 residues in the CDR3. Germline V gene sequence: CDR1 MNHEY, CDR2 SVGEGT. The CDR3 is CASSTPSSGVTYEQYF.